A selection of T cell receptor beta chains follows, all from one sample in a study of cytotoxic CD8 clonotypes in ibrutinib-treated CLL. The assay was immunoSEQ multiplex PCR, and TCRdb's table has in-frame clones only and misses some. The sample holds around 330,000 clones, over 55% seen once. Sequences were derived from PBMCs, sampled after 36 months of ibrutinib treatment. The receptors were gathered from a human donor with chronic lymphocytic leukemia. Each CDR3 is given with its conserved first and last residue. Fields, in order: V gene, clone size, D gene, J gene, CDR3 protein, CDR3 DNA. The D gene is left open where the match is weak. Size tells how often a clone was seen (once, few, many) or the class of an expanded clone, and some rows leave it out.

V: TRBV19
size: few
D: NA
J: TRBJ1-2
CDR3: CASSLVSPGLSKTAYGYTF
DNA: TGTGCCAGTAGTCTTGTGAGCCCGGGACTCTCAAAAACCGCCTATGGCTACACCTTC

V: TRBV6-5
size: NA
D: TRBD1
J: TRBJ2-5
CDR3: CASTRQGEETQYF
DNA: TGTGCCAGCACCAGACAGGGGGAAGAGACCCAGTACTTC

V: TRBV7-8
size: NA
D: TRBD1
J: TRBJ1-5
CDR3: CASSFYGDRDNQPQHF
DNA: TGTGCCAGCAGCTTCTACGGGGACAGAGACAATCAGCCCCAGCATTTT

V: TRBV5-1
size: NA
D: TRBD1
J: TRBJ1-1
CDR3: CASSPTRGLTEAFF
DNA: TGCGCCAGCAGTCCTACAAGGGGGCTAACTGAAGCTTTCTTT

V: TRBV29-1
size: NA
D: TRBD1
J: TRBJ1-2
CDR3: CSVEFLGTATYGYTF
DNA: TGCAGCGTTGAATTCCTTGGGACAGCCACCTATGGCTACACCTTC

V: TRBV7-8
size: NA
D: NA
J: TRBJ1-1
CDR3: CASSLFGGLNTEAFF
DNA: TGTGCCAGCAGCTTATTTGGGGGGTTGAACACTGAAGCTTTCTTT

V: TRBV5-1
size: NA
D: TRBD1
J: TRBJ2-4
CDR3: CASSYGQGEDIQYF
DNA: TGCGCCAGCAGCTATGGACAGGGTGAGGACATTCAGTACTTC

V: TRBV4-1
size: NA
D: NA
J: TRBJ2-7
CDR3: CASSQTPGPSSYEQYF
DNA: TGCGCCAGCAGCCAAACACCGGGACCGAGCTCCTACGAGCAGTACTTC

V: TRBV5-1
size: NA
D: TRBD2
J: TRBJ2-3
CDR3: CASSLGLAGGHLDTQYF
DNA: TGCGCCAGCAGCTTGGGACTAGCGGGGGGGCATCTAGATACGCAGTATTTT

V: TRBV5-1
size: NA
D: TRBD1
J: TRBJ1-2
CDR3: CASSSGTGNWNGYTF
DNA: TGCGCCAGCAGCTCCGGGACAGGGAATTGGAATGGCTACACCTTC

V: TRBV5-1
size: few
D: TRBD1
J: TRBJ2-7
CDR3: CASSLRDRGEQYF
DNA: TGCGCCAGCAGCCTCCGGGACAGGGGCGAGCAGTACTTC

V: TRBV21-1
size: few
D: NA
J: TRBJ1-1
CDR3: CASSKNTEAFF
DNA: TGTGCCAGCAGCAAGAACACTGAAGCTTTCTTT

V: TRBV4-3
size: NA
D: NA
J: TRBJ1-4
CDR3: CASSRSSGTEKLFF
DNA: TGCGCCAGCAGCCGCTCCTCCGGGACAGAAAAACTGTTTTTT

V: TRBV19
size: few
D: NA
J: TRBJ1-2
CDR3: CASIRGTKGDGYTF
DNA: TGTGCCAGTATCCGGGGAACTAAAGGGGATGGCTACACCTTC

V: TRBV29-1
size: NA
D: TRBD1
J: TRBJ2-1
CDR3: CSVPTGSSSYNEQFF
DNA: TGCAGCGTCCCGACAGGGTCTAGCTCCTACAATGAGCAGTTCTTC

V: TRBV10-3
size: NA
D: TRBD1
J: TRBJ2-7
CDR3: CAISQTWTGGSYEQYF
DNA: TGTGCCATCAGTCAGACATGGACAGGGGGCAGCTACGAGCAGTACTTC

V: TRBV28
size: once
D: NA
J: TRBJ2-3
CDR3: CASNFDPATDTQYF
DNA: TGTGCCAGCAATTTTGACCCAGCGACAGATACGCAGTATTTT

V: TRBV5-4
size: NA
D: NA
J: TRBJ2-7
CDR3: CASSPSSGSSAVYEQYF
DNA: TGTGCCAGCAGCCCAAGCTCCGGGTCATCTGCTGTCTACGAGCAGTACTTC

V: TRBV29-1
size: NA
D: NA
J: TRBJ2-1
CDR3: CSVDVAADEQFF
DNA: TGCAGCGTTGATGTGGCAGCCGATGAGCAGTTCTTC

V: TRBV14
size: NA
D: NA
J: TRBJ2-2
CDR3: CASSNRAANTGELFF
DNA: TGTGCCAGCAGCAACAGGGCAGCGAACACCGGGGAGCTGTTTTTT

V: TRBV9
size: NA
D: TRBD1
J: TRBJ2-7
CDR3: CASSVGRGPSKMNKYF
DNA: TGTGCCAGCAGCGTAGGAAGGGGGCCCAGTAAGATGAATAAGTACTTC

V: TRBV5-1
size: few
D: NA
J: TRBJ2-7
CDR3: CASSLGGGTYEQYF
DNA: TGCGCCAGCAGCTTGGGTGGCGGGACCTACGAGCAGTACTTC

V: TRBV4-3
size: few
D: NA
J: TRBJ2-3
CDR3: CASSQEPAATDTQYF
DNA: TGCGCCAGCAGCCAAGAACCAGCGGCCACAGATACGCAGTATTTT

V: TRBV9
size: NA
D: NA
J: TRBJ2-2
CDR3: CASSVWARANTGELFF
DNA: TGTGCCAGCAGCGTATGGGCCAGGGCTAACACCGGGGAGCTGTTTTTT

V: TRBV5-6
size: few
D: NA
J: TRBJ1-5
CDR3: CASSRSGTNQPQHF
DNA: TGTGCCAGCAGCCGGAGCGGGACAAATCAGCCCCAGCATTTT

V: TRBV6-5
size: NA
D: NA
J: TRBJ2-2
CDR3: CASSYSGGLNGELFF
DNA: TGTGCCAGCAGTTACTCTGGGGGGTTGAACGGGGAGCTGTTTTTT

V: TRBV5-8
size: NA
D: NA
J: TRBJ1-2
CDR3: CASSEGYGYTF
DNA: TGTGCCAGCAGCGAAGGCTATGGCTACACCTTC

V: TRBV2
size: NA
D: NA
J: TRBJ2-3
CDR3: CASSDPGDTDTQYF
DNA: TGTGCCAGCAGTGACCCCGGAGACACAGATACGCAGTATTTT

V: TRBV9
size: NA
D: TRBD1
J: TRBJ2-3
CDR3: CASSVPRQGTPDTQYF
DNA: TGTGCCAGCAGCGTCCCAAGACAGGGAACACCAGATACGCAGTATTTT

V: TRBV18
size: once
D: NA
J: TRBJ2-7
CDR3: CASSPGQGQDEQYF
DNA: TGTGCCAGCTCACCAGGGCAGGGTCAGGACGAGCAGTACTTC

V: TRBV6-1
size: once
D: NA
J: TRBJ2-7
CDR3: CASSEARAYEQYF
DNA: TGTGCCAGCAGTGAAGCAAGAGCCTACGAGCAGTACTTC

V: TRBV6-1
size: once
D: TRBD1
J: TRBJ2-5
CDR3: CASRERQGGQETQYF
DNA: TGTGCCAGCAGGGAAAGACAGGGGGGTCAAGAGACCCAGTACTTC